The subject of this entry is one T cell receptor (beta chain). This clone is a singleton in its sample. The antigen it binds to is not known. Base qualities are missing; no much larger clone stands one base away. Donors formed part of the validation cohort, which comprised 120 subjects and was distinct from the first cohort of under 800 subjects. This specimen belongs to a study of cytomegalovirus exposure and HLA in healthy donors listed by TCRdb under 2017. The study in broad terms: A later analysis indicated that the 130 or so validation repertoires were generated on the platform also employed for the approximately 700 repertoires of the first cohort. The study combined high-throughput TCR immunosequencing, statistical association of individual TCRs with disease status, and machine learning to predict cytomegalovirus infection status. The aim of the study was to test whether cataloging public T cell receptors could identify signatures of past pathogen exposure. In addition to the first cohort of 650 to 750 subjects, a separate validation cohort of some 120 different subjects was used.

The library was generated by the immunoSEQ multiplex PCR assay. The study's processing was this. A statistical classification framework was developed to diagnose cytomegalovirus status using the catalog of TCR beta chain sequences. TCRdb holds this immuneACCESS table with in-frame rearrangements only. Some clones are missing; in checked studies, unresolved V genes explain under half, and the rest has no known cause. V and J calls and clone size are given by that table; D and trimming were obtained from the DNA. Within this sample are 190,000 or so clones, with around 82% of them counted one time only. In total, the top ten clones hold around 2.8% of the sample. Paper-wide results and their limitations: A total of 164 TCR beta chains were listed by the study as associated with cytomegalovirus. Most TCR sequences were observed very rarely across donors, whereas some public TCRs were present in many individuals. Three of the identified cytomegalovirus-associated TCR beta chains were confirmed in vitro to be specific for cytomegalovirus antigens. It was suggested by the authors that the approach could potentially be generalized to other disease states and immunological phenotypes. The classifier was reported to diagnose cytomegalovirus status with high specificity and sensitivity in both the original and validation cohorts. A later analysis had no HLA typing for the validation cohort, so co-occurrence there was scored across all 110 or so repertoires. In a later analysis, TCRs clustered in the first cohort were found to also tend to co-occur in the 120 or so validation repertoires, with approximately 94% of cluster scores above 0.

The origin of this receptor is a woman between 18 and 29 years old in good health and CMV-seropositive. Sequenced sample: PBMCs.

The CDR3 in this case is CASSESEAGGSNEQFF. The DNA is as follows: TGTGCCAGCAGTGAATCGGAAGCGGGGGGATCCAATGAGCAGTTCTTC. The chain is encoded by TRBV2 joined to TRBJ2-1; 9 junctional bases match TRBD2. Its CDR3 holds 16 amino acids, cysteine through phenylalanine. The read is trimmed to its CDR3 DNA, 48 bases read in frame from base 1. The germline V gene supplies CDR1 SNHLY and CDR2 FYNNEI. V lost 2 bases and J lost 6 bases, and the count of bases not matched to a germline gene is 8.